One T cell receptor beta chain is described in this entry. Its antigen is undetermined. This sample is drawn from a study of CD8+ T cells in alopecia areata. In the study overall: Tofacitinib was taken orally by treated patients, and the dose was 5 to 10 mg twice daily. Once tofacitinib had been taken for 6 to 18 months, 6 months off drug followed. Study-level findings and limits: An increase in clonality over normal scalp was evident in lesional scalp, especially alopecia totalis/universalis.

The J segment lost 1 base and the V segment lost 5 bases, leaving 12 bases of the junction unmatched. Germline V CDR1 and CDR2: SQVTM, ANQGSEA. The CDR3 spans 16 residues. After isolation, RNA underwent reverse transcription to generate cDNA as the sequencing template. Method: immunoSEQ multiplex PCR; TCRdb's copy keeps in-frame clones and lacks some. The top ten clones hold almost 0.8% of a sample with more than 85,000 clones, roughly 47% of them seen once. The study team obtained lesional scalp punch biopsies and peripheral blood from alopecia areata patients. Sequencing used CD4+ T cells sorted from blood. The chain recombines TRBV29-1 with TRBJ2-5; 8 bases agree with TRBD1. This clonotype was sampled from a human donor with alopecia areata. The CDR3 reads CSVRIGRQGLQETQYF. In DNA, the CDR3 is TGCAGCGTTCGTATCGGGCGACAGGGGCTCCAAGAGACCCAGTACTTC.